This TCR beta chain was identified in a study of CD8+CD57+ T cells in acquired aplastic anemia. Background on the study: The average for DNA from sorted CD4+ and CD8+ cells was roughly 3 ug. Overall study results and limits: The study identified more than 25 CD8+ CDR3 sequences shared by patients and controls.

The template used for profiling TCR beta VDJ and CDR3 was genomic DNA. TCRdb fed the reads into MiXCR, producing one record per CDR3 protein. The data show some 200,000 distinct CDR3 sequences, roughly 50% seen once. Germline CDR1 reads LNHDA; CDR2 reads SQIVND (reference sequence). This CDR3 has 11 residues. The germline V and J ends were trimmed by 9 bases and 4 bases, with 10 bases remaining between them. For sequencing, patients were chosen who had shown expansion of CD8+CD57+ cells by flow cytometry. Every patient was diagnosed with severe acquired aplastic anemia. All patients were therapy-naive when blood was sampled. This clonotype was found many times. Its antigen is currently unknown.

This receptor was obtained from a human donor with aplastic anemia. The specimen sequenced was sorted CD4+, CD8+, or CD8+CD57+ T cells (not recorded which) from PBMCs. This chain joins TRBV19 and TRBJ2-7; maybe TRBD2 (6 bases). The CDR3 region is CASLRGYEQYF. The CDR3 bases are TGTGCCAGCCTCCGGGGGTACGAGCAGTACTTC. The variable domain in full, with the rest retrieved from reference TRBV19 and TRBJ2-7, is DGGITQSPKYLFRKEGQNVTLSCEQNLNHDAMYWYRQDPGQGLRLIYYSQIVNDFQKGDIAEGYSVSREKKESFPLTVTSAQKNPTAFYLCASLRGYEQYFGPGTRLTVT.